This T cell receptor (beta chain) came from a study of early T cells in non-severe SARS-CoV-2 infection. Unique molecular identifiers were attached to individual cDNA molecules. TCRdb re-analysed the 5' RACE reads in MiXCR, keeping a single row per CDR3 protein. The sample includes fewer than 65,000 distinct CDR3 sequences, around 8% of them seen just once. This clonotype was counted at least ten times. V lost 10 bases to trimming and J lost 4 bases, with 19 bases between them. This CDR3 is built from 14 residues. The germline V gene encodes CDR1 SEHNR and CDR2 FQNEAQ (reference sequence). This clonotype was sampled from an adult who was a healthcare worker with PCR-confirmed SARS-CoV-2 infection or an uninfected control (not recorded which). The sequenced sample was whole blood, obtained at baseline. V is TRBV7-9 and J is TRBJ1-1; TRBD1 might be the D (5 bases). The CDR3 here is CATSYLTARTEAFF. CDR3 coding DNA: TGTGCCACTTCCTACCTGACAGCGCGCACTGAAGCTTTCTTT.